One and the same sample provided the 3 T cell receptor beta chains below, sequenced in a study of CD8 T cells in Susac syndrome. An input of about 0.45 to 1 ug of RNA was subjected to reverse transcription using random hexamers. Via MiXCR, TCRdb re-called the immunoSEQ multiplex PCR reads, giving one row per CDR3 protein. Among approximately 70,000 distinct CDR3 sequences, 95% were seen once, and the ten largest hold 0.24%. Sequenced sample: CD8+ T cells from PBMCs. The origin of the receptors is a human donor in good health.

This clonotype was seen a single time. This rearrangement joins TRBV13 to TRBJ2-7, with D unresolved. Germline V gene data show CDR1 as PRHDT and CDR2 as FYEKMQ (reference sequence). With 1 base removed from V and 2 bases from J, the gap between germline ends came to 9 bases. The CDR3 covers 14 residues. The CDR3 DNA sequence: TGTGCCAGCAGCTTAGCCCCGAGGCCCTACGAGCAGTACTTC. This gives the protein CASSLAPRPYEQYF.

The chain links TRBV27 to TRBJ1-6; D call uncertain. CDR3 length: 14 amino acids. The germline V gene has CDR1 MNHEY and CDR2 SMNVEV (reference sequence). Trimming took off 10 bases at V and 0 bases at J, with 10 bases between the two ends. The CDR3 DNA follows: TGTGCCACCCAAGGGAGCTCCTATAATTCACCCCTCCACTTT. This gives the protein CATQGSSYNSPLHF.

This chain joins TRBV29-1 and TRBJ1-2; TRBD1 matches at 11 bases. Germline CDR1 reads SQVTM; CDR2 reads ANQGSEA. The V and J ends lost 6 bases and 7 bases, in that order; junction bases with no gene match: 7. CDR3 length: 13 amino acids. The CDR3 here is CSVSGQGAGGYTF. The CDR3, as DNA: TGCAGCGTCTCTGGACAGGGGGCGGGTGGCTACACCTTC.